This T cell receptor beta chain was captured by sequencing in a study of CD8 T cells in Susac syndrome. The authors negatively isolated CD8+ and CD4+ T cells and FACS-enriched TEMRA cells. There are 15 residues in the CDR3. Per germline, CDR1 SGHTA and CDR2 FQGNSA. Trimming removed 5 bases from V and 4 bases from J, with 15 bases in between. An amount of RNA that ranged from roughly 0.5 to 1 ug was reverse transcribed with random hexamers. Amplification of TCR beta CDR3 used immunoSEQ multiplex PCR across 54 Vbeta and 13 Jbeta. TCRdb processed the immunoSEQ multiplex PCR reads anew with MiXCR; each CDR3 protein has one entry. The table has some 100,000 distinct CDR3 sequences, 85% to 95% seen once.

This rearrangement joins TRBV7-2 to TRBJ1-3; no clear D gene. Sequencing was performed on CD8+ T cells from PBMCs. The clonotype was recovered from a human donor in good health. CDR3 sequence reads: CASSPAGNAGNTIYF. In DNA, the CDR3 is TGTGCCAGCAGCCCCGCCGGGAATGCAGGAAACACCATATATTTT.